Each of the 17 T cell receptor beta chains below was sequenced from the same sample in a study of blood T cell repertoires in COVID-19. The repertoire was sequenced with immunoSEQ multiplex PCR; TCRdb's copy has only in-frame clones and lacks some. The repertoire holds under 200,000 clones, approximately 91% seen once, with around 2.1% in the top ten. Sequenced sample: peripheral blood. Receptors were obtained from a man aged 18 to 30 with acute or convalescent COVID-19.

This chain connects TRBV6-2 or TRBV6-3 to TRBJ1-1; D uncertain. V dropped 6 bases and J dropped 4 bases, with 15 bases sitting between them. Looked up from germline, CDR1 is MNHEY and CDR2 is SVGEGT. The CDR3 totals 14 residues. CDR3 in amino acids: CASSSVKKSTEAFF. The CDR3 DNA is TGTGCCAGCAGCTCTGTGAAAAAGAGCACTGAAGCTTTCTTT.

The V and J genes are TRBV19 and TRBJ1-3; 10 bases match TRBD1. Per the germline V gene, CDR1 is LNHDA and CDR2 is SQIVND (reference sequence). With V trimmed by 3 bases and J by 3 bases, 8 bases remained unmatched. This CDR3 comprises 17 residues. DNA of the CDR3: TGTGCCAGTAGTATGTTCCGGACAGGGGGACTTGGAAACACCATATATTTT. Protein: CASSMFRTGGLGNTIYF.

The chain combines TRBV19 with TRBJ1-5, with 10 bases fitting TRBD1. CDR3 length: 14 amino acids. Germline values: CDR1 LNHDA, CDR2 SQIVND (reference sequence). V lost 9 bases, J lost 6 bases, and 8 bases stayed unmatched. Here the CDR3 DNA reads TGTGCCAGCACCGGACAGGGGGGATTTCAGCCCCAGCATTTT. Its translation is CASTGQGGFQPQHF.

This chain joins TRBV6-1 and TRBJ2-1, with D perhaps matching TRBD2 (5 bases). Germline CDR1 reads MNHNS; CDR2 reads SASEGT. V lost 0 bases, J lost 4 bases, and 13 bases lay in between. The CDR3 has 16 residues. The CDR3 sequence is CASSEAVSGVYNEQFF. In DNA, the CDR3 is TGTGCCAGCAGTGAAGCTGTCAGCGGTGTTTACAATGAGCAGTTCTTC.

The V gene is TRBV5-1, the J gene TRBJ2-2, with D hard to call. CDR3 length: 12 residues. Germline CDR1 SGHRS, CDR2 YFSETQ. V was trimmed by 4 bases and J by 2 bases, leaving 3 bases between them. In DNA, the CDR3 is TGCGCCAGCAGCCCTAACACCGGGGAGCTGTTTTTT. Protein sequence: CASSPNTGELFF.

The rearrangement links TRBV15 to TRBJ1-2; D ambiguous. This CDR3 is built from 15 residues. Trimming took off 0 bases at V and 2 bases at J, with 10 bases between the two ends. Germline lookup yields CDR1 LNHNV and CDR2 YYDKDF (reference sequence). The CDR3 protein is CATSRDYARNYGYTF. The CDR3 DNA reads TGTGCCACCAGCAGAGATTACGCGCGGAACTATGGCTACACCTTC.

The genes are TRBV5-5 and TRBJ1-4; D perhaps matches TRBD1 (6 bases). V was pared by 4 bases and J by 2 bases, with 12 bases between. This CDR3 comprises 15 residues. Germline assignment: CDR1 SGHKS and CDR2 YYEKEE (reference sequence). CDR3 region: CASSLRTATNEKLFF. As DNA, the CDR3 is TGTGCCAGCAGCCTGAGGACAGCTACTAATGAAAAACTGTTTTTT.

This chain joins TRBV18 and TRBJ1-1, with D perhaps TRBD1 (5 bases). Germline-derived CDR1 and CDR2 are KGHSH and LQKENI. The CDR3 is made up of 15 amino acids. V shed 3 bases and J shed 4 bases, with 15 bases lying between them. The CDR3 sequence: CASSPRQGDSTEAFF. CDR3 bases: TGTGCCAGCTCACCGCGGCAGGGTGATAGCACTGAAGCTTTCTTT.

This clone was seen a single time. The chain has TRBV5-1 and TRBJ2-3, with 14 nucleotides matching TRBD2. The CDR3 consists of 14 residues. V lost 4 bases to trimming and J lost 6 bases; unmatched junction nucleotides: 1. Looked up from germline, CDR1 is SGHRS and CDR2 is YFSETQ. The CDR3 loop is CASSRTSGGDTQYF. CDR3 coding DNA: TGCGCCAGCAGCCGGACTAGCGGGGGGGATACGCAGTATTTT.

The chain links TRBV18 to TRBJ1-2; D may be TRBD1 (5 bases). The CDR3 has 14 amino acids. CDR1 is KGHSH, CDR2 LQKENI, per germline. Trimming removed 2 bases at V and 4 bases at J, with 11 bases between. CDR3 residues: CASSPTGALYGYTF. CDR3 in DNA: TGTGCCAGCTCACCAACAGGAGCTCTCTATGGCTACACCTTC. The whole variable domain, filled in from reference TRBV18 and TRBJ1-2, reads NAGVMQNPRHLVRRRGQEARLRCSPMKGHSHVYWYRQLPEEGLKFMVYLQKENIIDESGMPKERFSAEFPKEGPSILRIQQVVRGDSAAYFCASSPTGALYGYTFGSGTRLTVV.

This chain connects TRBV12-3 or TRBV12-4 to TRBJ1-1; a possible D gene is TRBD1 (5 bases). V shed 7 bases and J shed 9 bases, with 18 bases lying between them. CDR3 length: 13 residues. In DNA form, the CDR3 reads TGTGCCAGCACTCGGATGACAGTGACCAAAGCTTTCTTT. Translation gives CASTRMTVTKAFF.

This clone was picked up a small number of times. V gene TRBV30 combines with J gene TRBJ2-7, with D uncertain. This CDR3 is 14 amino acids long. Deletions cut 0 bases from V and 3 bases from J, with 12 bases between. Germline V gene sequence: CDR1 GTSNPN, CDR2 SVGIG (reference sequence). The chain's CDR3 is CAWSVGSIYYEQYF. The CDR3 DNA is TGTGCCTGGAGTGTGGGCAGCATCTACTACGAGCAGTACTTC.

This sequence joins TRBV2 and TRBJ1-1, with D unclear. Per germline, CDR1 SNHLY and CDR2 FYNNEI. This CDR3 is 13 amino acids long. V was trimmed by 2 bases and J by 1 base, leaving 5 bases between them. The CDR3 region is CASSESQNTEAFF. In DNA, the CDR3 is TGTGCCAGCAGTGAAAGCCAGAACACTGAAGCTTTCTTT.

For the CDR3, the DNA is TGTGCCAGCAGCTCATCAATAGTAACAGATACGCAGTATTTT. The encoded protein is CASSSSIVTDTQYF. This chain links TRBV7-9 with TRBJ2-3; D is unresolved. The germline V gene encodes CDR1 SEHNR and CDR2 FQNEAQ (reference sequence). The germline V and J ends were trimmed by 4 bases and 3 bases, with 11 bases remaining between them. CDR3 length: 14 residues.

The rearrangement links TRBV27 to TRBJ1-1; TRBD1 might be the D (6 bases). Trimming stripped 6 bases from V and 5 bases from J, with 22 bases between. The CDR3 is made up of 16 amino acids. Germline V CDR1 and CDR2: MNHEY, SMNVEV (reference sequence). The CDR3 DNA reads as TGTGCCAGCAGCCCATTGTTACTGCAGGGGCTTACTGAAGCTTTCTTT. Protein sequence: CASSPLLLQGLTEAFF.

On this clone itself: Other DNA sequences within the sample encode an identical CDR3. J is TRBJ1-5 and V is TRBV7-9; D gene uncertain. Per the germline V gene, CDR1 is SEHNR and CDR2 is FQNEAQ (reference sequence). V dropped 5 bases and J dropped 1 base, with 9 bases sitting between them. The CDR3 runs 14 residues. This CDR3 is CASSPSGSNQPQHF. The CDR3 DNA reads as TGTGCCAGCAGCCCCAGCGGGAGCAATCAGCCCCAGCATTTT.

The J gene is TRBJ2-3, the V gene TRBV2, with D tentatively TRBD1 (5 bases). The CDR3 is 13 residues long. Per germline, CDR1 SNHLY and CDR2 FYNNEI. V lost 7 bases and J lost 0, with 8 bases in between. CDR3 DNA: TGTGCCAGCACAGGGTCTAGCACAGATACGCAGTATTTT. It translates to CASTGSSTDTQYF.